A single sample gave rise to the 11 T cell receptor beta chains below, sequenced in a study of blood T cells in healthy people across ages. A second about 7 to 11 cycle PCR used barcoded and J-beta primers. TCRdb reprocessed the 5' RACE reads via MiXCR and lists one record per CDR3 protein. The sample carries some 710,000 distinct CDR3 sequences, about 20% recorded once. What was sequenced was blood. The receptors here all came from a man aged 65 to 79 in good health.

This clonotype appeared a few times. The V and J genes are TRBV7-9 and TRBJ2-7; TRBD2 aligns across 11 bases. The J call is uncertain, as TRBJ2-5 better fits the DNA end. The CDR3 is made up of 16 amino acids. Germline loops: CDR1 SEHNR, CDR2 FQNEAQ (reference sequence). The CDR3 here is CASSLVLAGAGETQYF. CDR3 in DNA: TGTGCCAGCAGCTTAGTACTAGCGGGAGCGGGAGAGACCCAGTACTTC.

This clonotype was recorded a few times. The V and J genes are TRBV29-1 and TRBJ1-2, with D tentatively TRBD1 (6 bases). Trimming shortened V by 7 bases and J by 6 bases, and 12 bases separated the two germline ends. This CDR3 has 11 residues. Germline CDR1 reads SQVTM; CDR2 reads ANQGSEA. Here the CDR3 reads CSAGAGDGYTF. The CDR3 DNA sequence: TGCAGCGCTGGGGCAGGGGATGGCTACACCTTC.

A few counts support this clonotype. The chain couples TRBV7-2 to TRBJ1-2; D gene unclear. The germline V and J ends were trimmed by 0 bases and 4 bases, with 6 bases remaining between them. The CDR3 loop spans 13 amino acids. CDR1 and CDR2 (germline): SGHTA, FQGNSA. As DNA, the CDR3 is TGTGCCAGCAGCTTAGCGGGGTTCTATGGCTACACCTTC. It yields the protein CASSLAGFYGYTF.

J is TRBJ2-3 and V is TRBV19, with unresolved D. There are 14 residues in the CDR3. In germline, CDR1 is LNHDA, CDR2 SQIVND (reference sequence). Trimming pared 0 bases from V and 11 bases from J, leaving 15 bases between. The CDR3 protein is CASSIDLSAEKQYF. The CDR3 DNA follows: TGTGCCAGTAGTATAGATCTGTCGGCAGAAAAGCAGTATTTT.

The V call is TRBV12-3 or TRBV12-4, the J call TRBJ2-7, with TRBD2 identical over 8 bases. Trimming cost V 1 base and J 2 bases; bases outside gene matches: 7. CDR3 size: 16 residues. The CDR3 spells CASSLVGGGGPYEQYF. CDR3 DNA sequence: TGTGCCAGCAGTTTAGTTGGTGGCGGGGGGCCCTACGAGCAGTACTTC.

This clonotype was detected a few times. The chain is built from TRBV18 and TRBJ1-2; TRBD1 matches at 7 bases. The CDR3 length is 15 residues. The germline V gene encodes CDR1 KGHSH and CDR2 LQKENI. With 3 bases clipped from V and 1 base from J, the junction kept 5 bases outside the gene matches. The CDR3 bases are TGTGCCAGCTCACCCCAGGGGGATAATAACTATGGCTACACCTTC. It codes for CASSPQGDNNYGYTF.

The chain uses TRBV19 and TRBJ2-1; perhaps TRBD2 as D (6 bases). This CDR3 region has 16 residues. Trimming cost V 11 bases and J 2 bases, with 22 bases left between them. Germline V lookup: CDR1 LNHDA, CDR2 SQIVND (reference sequence). DNA of the CDR3: TGTGCCTGGAGTCCCATTCCGGGACTTGCCTACAATGAGCAGTTCTTC. The encoded protein is CAWSPIPGLAYNEQFF.

This clonotype was recorded a few times. The chain links TRBV29-1 to TRBJ1-1, with D possibly being TRBD1 (6 bases). Germline CDR1 SQVTM, CDR2 ANQGSEA. The CDR3 runs 13 residues. The germline V and J ends were trimmed by 7 bases and 6 bases, with 18 bases remaining between them. The CDR3 DNA reads TGCAGCGGAACATGGACAGTAAGCTCTGAAGCTTTCTTT. This codes for CSGTWTVSSEAFF.

A few counts support this clonotype. The V and J genes are TRBV14 and TRBJ2-5; 7 bases align to TRBD1. The DNA matches TRBJ2-7 better at its end, which makes the J call doubtful. Germline CDR1 is SGHDN and CDR2 is FVKESK. The CDR3 consists of 14 residues. This chain's CDR3 is CASNPHYRGDEQYF. The CDR3 nucleotides are TGTGCCAGCAACCCTCATTACAGGGGCGACGAGCAGTACTTC.

The rearrangement joins TRBV28 to TRBJ2-3; D ambiguous. The V gene lost 6 bases and the J gene lost 1 base, with 20 bases spanning the gap. Germline CDR1 MDHEN, CDR2 SYDVKM. CDR3 length: 17 residues. The DNA for the CDR3 is TGTGCCAGCAGCCTGACCTTTGGGGTCTCTCGCACAGATACGCAGTATTTT. The encoded protein is CASSLTFGVSRTDTQYF.

Notes on this clonotype: Compared with germline, one end of the junction differs, possibly owing to a read error. The chain has TRBV2 and TRBJ1-1; D ambiguous. Germline values: CDR1 SNHLY, CDR2 FYNNEI. This CDR3 contains 14 residues. CDR3 sequence reads: CTSTQVRGNTEAFF. CDR3 coding DNA: TGTACCAGCACCCAGGTCCGGGGAAACACTGAAGCTTTCTTT.